This T cell receptor (beta chain) originates from a study of cytomegalovirus exposure and HLA in healthy donors. Study-wide results and caveats: Donors belonging to an Asian-associated ancestry cluster reportedly showed fewer N-insertions in productive TCRs than the roughly 670-donor mean, according to what a later analysis found.

The table lists this clone with a few counts. Its matching antigen is unknown. Different DNA sequences within this sample yield the same CDR3. Both 60 Vbeta primers and 13 Jbeta primers went into the PCR. TCRdb keeps only in-frame clones here, not all; method: immunoSEQ multiplex PCR. The table lists about 140,000 clones, more than 65% of them singletons, with 1.5% to 2% in the top ten. Germline CDR1 and CDR2: SGHNT and YYREEE (reference sequence). The CDR3 covers 15 residues. J lost 0 bases, V lost 4 bases, and 6 bases had no gene match. V gene TRBV5-4 combines with J gene TRBJ1-2; 7 positions agree with TRBD1. Sequenced input: PBMCs. This TCR derives from a woman aged 25-40 years in good health and CMV-seronegative. The CDR3 spells CASSLGGTANYGYTF. CDR3 coding DNA: TGTGCCAGCAGCCTGGGAGGGACAGCTAACTATGGCTACACCTTC.